This T cell receptor (beta chain) derives from a study of neurological immune-mediated disorders. Study results and caveats: HTLV-1-associated myelopathy had the most TCR clonal expansion, while multiple sclerosis had the least, a level that fell below healthy controls.

Synthesis of cDNA used 5'RACE (with 10-nucleotide random UMIs). A single run covered 15-18 subjects with over 180 million TCR-beta sequences. Using its own MiXCR run on the 5' RACE reads, TCRdb lists one record per CDR3 protein. This table has more than 100,000 distinct CDR3 sequences, 11% appearing once. This clonotype was found many times. Its antigen is unknown. As to time point: longitudinal time-point 3. The unsorted libraries had their origin in 2 million PBMCs stored at -80 C. Per the germline V gene, CDR1 is SGHRS and CDR2 is YFSETQ. There are 16 residues in the CDR3. The V gene end was trimmed by 2 bases and the J gene end by 1 base; junction bases not matched to a gene: 5.

The clonotype was recovered from a female donor with HTLV-1-associated myelopathy (HAM/TSP). Sequenced sample: PBMCs. The chain links TRBV5-1 to TRBJ2-5, with 10 bases identical to TRBD1. This CDR3 is CASSLSGTGVQETQYF. The CDR3 DNA is TGCGCCAGCAGCTTATCCGGGACAGGGGTCCAAGAGACCCAGTACTTC.